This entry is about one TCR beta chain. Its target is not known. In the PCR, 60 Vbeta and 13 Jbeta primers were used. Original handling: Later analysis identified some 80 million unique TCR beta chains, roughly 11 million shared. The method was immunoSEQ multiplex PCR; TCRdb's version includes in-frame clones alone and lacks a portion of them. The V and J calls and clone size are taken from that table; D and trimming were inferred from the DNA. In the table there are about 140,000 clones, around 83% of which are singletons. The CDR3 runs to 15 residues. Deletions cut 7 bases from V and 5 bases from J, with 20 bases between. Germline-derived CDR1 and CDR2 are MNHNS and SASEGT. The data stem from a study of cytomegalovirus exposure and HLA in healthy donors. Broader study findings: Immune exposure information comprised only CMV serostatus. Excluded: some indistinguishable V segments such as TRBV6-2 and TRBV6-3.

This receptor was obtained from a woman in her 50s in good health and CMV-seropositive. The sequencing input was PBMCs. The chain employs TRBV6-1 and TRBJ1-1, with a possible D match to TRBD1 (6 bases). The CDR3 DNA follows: TGTGCCAGCACCCCTGGTCTGGGGGCAGGAACTGAAGCTTTCTTT. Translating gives CASTPGLGAGTEAFF.